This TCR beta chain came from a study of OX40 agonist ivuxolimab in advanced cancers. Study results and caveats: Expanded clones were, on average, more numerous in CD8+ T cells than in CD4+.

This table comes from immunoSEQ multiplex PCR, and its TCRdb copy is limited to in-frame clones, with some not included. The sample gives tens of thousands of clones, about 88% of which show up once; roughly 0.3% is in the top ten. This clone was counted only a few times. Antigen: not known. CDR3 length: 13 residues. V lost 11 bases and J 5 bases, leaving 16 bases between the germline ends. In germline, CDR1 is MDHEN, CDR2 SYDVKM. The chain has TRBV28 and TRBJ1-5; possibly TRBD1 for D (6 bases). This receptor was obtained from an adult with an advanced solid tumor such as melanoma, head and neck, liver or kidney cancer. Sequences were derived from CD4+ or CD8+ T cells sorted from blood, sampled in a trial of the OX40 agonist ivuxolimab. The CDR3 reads CAGRGTRDQPQHF. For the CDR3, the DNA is TGTGCCGGGAGGGGGACTAGGGATCAGCCCCAGCATTTT.